These T cell receptor beta chains were read from a single sample in a study of shared clonotypes between healthy human individuals. Method: immunoSEQ multiplex PCR; TCRdb's copy keeps in-frame clones and lacks some. This sample has approximately 2,000,000 clones, with 85% to 95% found just once. Sequencing input: naive CD4+ T cells from PBMCs. These receptors were taken from a young man in good health. Some clones in this sample may be carry-over from other donors' samples. The CDR3 runs from the conserved cysteine through the conserved F or W. D genes are given only for firm matches. The size entry is marked missing in some rows and otherwise reads once, few, many or a size class.

D gene	V gene	CDR3 length	clone size	J gene	CDR3 protein	CDR3 DNA
.	TRBV5-1	13	.	TRBJ2-7	CASSSGPRGEQYF	TGCGCCAGCAGCTCCGGACCGCGGGGCGAGCAGTACTTC
.	TRBV28	14	.	TRBJ2-5	CASRSKGGLETQYF	TGTGCCAGCAGATCAAAAGGGGGGCTCGAGACCCAGTACTTC
.	TRBV5-1	13	.	TRBJ2-2	CASSSTGAGELFF	TGCGCCAGCAGTTCAACCGGTGCGGGGGAGCTGTTTTTT
.	TRBV30	11	.	TRBJ2-7	CAYFRGTEQYF	TGTGCCTACTTTCGAGGTACCGAGCAGTACTTC
.	TRBV6-5	13	.	TRBJ2-7	CASSKQGVYEQYF	TGTGCCAGCAGTAAACAGGGAGTCTACGAGCAGTACTTC
.	TRBV30	13	.	TRBJ1-2	CAWSRNLENGYTF	TGTGCCTGGAGCCGGAACCTAGAAAACGGCTACACCTTC
.	TRBV19	13	.	TRBJ1-1	CASSYIRGTEAFF	TGTGCCAGTAGTTATATCCGGGGCACTGAAGCTTTCTTT
.	TRBV28	13	.	TRBJ1-1	CASNGEGRTEAFF	TGTGCCAGCAATGGAGAAGGTAGGACTGAAGCTTTCTTT
.	TRBV28	13	.	TRBJ2-7	CASSKDKPYEQYF	TGTGCCAGCAGTAAGGACAAACCCTACGAGCAGTACTTC
.	TRBV10-3	14	.	TRBJ2-1	CAIREASSYNEQFF	TGTGCCATCAGGGAAGCTAGCTCCTACAATGAGCAGTTCTTC
.	TRBV9	15	.	TRBJ2-3	CASSVEGLPSDTQYF	TGTGCCAGCAGCGTAGAAGGACTTCCTTCAGATACGCAGTATTTT
.	TRBV7-6	14	.	TRBJ2-7	CASSPILLAYEQYF	TGTGCCAGCAGCCCTATTCTCTTGGCTTACGAGCAGTACTTC
TRBD1	TRBV19	14	.	TRBJ1-1	CATTLNTGATEAFF	TGTGCCACCACTCTAAACACAGGGGCCACTGAAGCTTTCTTT
.	TRBV6-6	12	.	TRBJ1-6	CASRRINSPLHF	TGTGCCAGCAGGCGGATAAATTCACCCCTCCACTTT
.	TRBV19	13	.	TRBJ1-1	CATLNGKNTEAFF	TGTGCCACCCTCAACGGCAAAAACACTGAAGCTTTCTTT
.	TRBV28	16	.	TRBJ2-2	CASGAWGVSNTGELFF	TGTGCCAGCGGAGCGTGGGGGGTGTCGAACACCGGGGAGCTGTTTTTT
.	TRBV29-1	14	.	TRBJ2-1	CSVLGTPSYNEQFF	TGCAGCGTTCTCGGGACCCCGTCCTACAATGAGCAGTTCTTC
TRBD1	TRBV6-1	14	.	TRBJ2-7	CASSRQGATYEQYF	TGTGCCAGCAGCCGACAGGGAGCTACCTACGAGCAGTACTTC
.	TRBV7-8	16	.	TRBJ1-5	CASSLEPARRNQPQHF	TGTGCCAGCAGCTTAGAGCCGGCCAGAAGAAATCAGCCCCAGCATTTT
.	TRBV5-6	14	.	TRBJ2-1	CASSEGSSYNEQFF	TGTGCCAGCAGCGAGGGCAGTTCCTACAATGAGCAGTTCTTC
.	TRBV28	12	.	TRBJ1-1	CSTRATATEAFF	TGTTCAACGAGAGCGACGGCCACTGAAGCTTTCTTT
.	TRBV5-8	15	.	TRBJ2-5	CASSLKQLAQETQYF	TGTGCCAGCAGCTTGAAACAGCTGGCACAAGAGACCCAGTACTTC
.	TRBV2	14	.	TRBJ2-3	CASNQVGGTDTQYF	TGTGCCAGCAATCAGGTGGGGGGCACAGATACGCAGTATTTT
TRBD1	TRBV19	16	.	TRBJ1-2	CASSTWTGLNNYGYTF	TGTGCCAGTAGTACCTGGACAGGCCTTAACAACTATGGCTACACCTTC
.	TRBV28	14	.	TRBJ2-5	CASSRPRQTETQYF	TGTGCCAGCAGCAGGCCGCGACAGACAGAGACCCAGTACTTC
TRBD2	TRBV2	15	.	TRBJ2-5	CASRERLAQVGTQYF	TGTGCCAGCAGGGAGCGACTAGCGCAAGTAGGGACCCAGTACTTC
.	TRBV10-3	17	.	TRBJ1-2	CAISDGGQPKTNYGYTF	TGTGCCATCAGTGATGGAGGACAGCCTAAAACTAACTATGGCTACACCTTC
TRBD1	TRBV7-9	16	.	TRBJ1-5	CASSSLGATGTQPQHF	TGTGCCAGCAGCTCTCTAGGGGCGACAGGGACTCAGCCCCAGCATTTT
TRBD2	TRBV4-1	18	once	TRBJ2-1	CASSQVPLAGGGRNEQFF	TGCGCCAGCAGCCAAGTTCCACTAGCGGGAGGGGGACGCAATGAGCAGTTCTTC
TRBD2	TRBV28	13	.	TRBJ2-1	CASRLGGTSNRFF	TGTGCCAGCAGACTCGGCGGGACTAGTAATCGGTTCTTC
TRBD1	TRBV19	17	.	TRBJ1-5	CASSMPPGGLPNQPQHF	TGTGCCAGTAGTATGCCCCCAGGGGGCCTACCCAATCAGCCCCAGCATTTT